The 29 T cell receptor beta chains in this list originate from one sample, sequenced in a study of stem cell transplantation in POMP-related autoinflammatory disease. The method was immunoSEQ multiplex PCR; TCRdb's version includes in-frame clones alone and lacks a portion of them. The sample includes over 60,000 clones, approximately 91% of them seen just once. The material was CD4+ T cells from PBMCs, obtained after stem cell transplantation. These TCRs come from a human patient with POMP-related autoinflammation and immune dysregulation (PRAID). Some T cells may trace back to the graft donor.

V usage is TRBV5-1 and J usage is TRBJ2-7; D not resolved. The germline V and J ends were trimmed by 4 bases and 3 bases, with 5 bases remaining between them. CDR1 SGHRS and CDR2 YFSETQ come from the germline V gene. The CDR3 has 11 residues. The CDR3 is CASSADYEQYF. CDR3 bases: TGCGCCAGCAGCGCCGACTACGAGCAGTACTTC.

The chain carries TRBV5-5 and TRBJ1-3, with a tentative D call TRBD1 (6 bases). The CDR3 runs to 19 residues. The germline V gene has CDR1 SGHKS and CDR2 YYEKEE (reference sequence). V lost 4 bases and J 0 bases, leaving 23 bases between the germline ends. The DNA of the CDR3 is TGTGCCAGCAGCCCCGACTCAACAGGGAAGGGATACTCTGGAAACACCATATATTTT. Amino acid sequence: CASSPDSTGKGYSGNTIYF.

The chain uses TRBV2 and TRBJ2-5, with 10 bases lining up with TRBD1. V gave up 6 bases and J gave up 5 bases; unmatched junction bases: 6. Germline CDR1 reads SNHLY; CDR2 reads FYNNEI. The CDR3 spans 14 residues. The CDR3 region is CASSPDRGWETQYF. DNA for the CDR3: TGTGCCAGCAGCCCGGACAGGGGGTGGGAGACCCAGTACTTC.

The rearrangement links TRBV11-2 to TRBJ2-1; D perhaps matches TRBD1 (5 bases). There are 14 residues in the CDR3. The germline V and J ends were trimmed by 5 bases and 4 bases, with 12 bases remaining between them. Germline V gene data show CDR1 as SGHAT and CDR2 as FQNNGV. The CDR3 reads CASSLGVEYNEQFF. In DNA form, the CDR3 reads TGTGCCAGCAGCCTAGGGGTGGAGTACAATGAGCAGTTCTTC.

The chain couples TRBV5-1 to TRBJ2-3; D gene uncertain. CDR3 length equals 15 residues. V lost 4 bases, J lost 4 bases, and 16 bases lay in between. Germline V gives CDR1 SGHRS, CDR2 YFSETQ. In DNA, the CDR3 is TGCGCCAGCAGCACCCTGTCGTACCCCGCAGATACGCAGTATTTT. Encoded protein: CASSTLSYPADTQYF.

This chain's CDR3 is CASSFDRREQETQYF. The CDR3 region has the DNA TGTGCCAGCAGTTTTGACAGGCGGGAGCAAGAGACCCAGTACTTC. The rearrangement joins TRBV28 to TRBJ2-5; a possible D gene is TRBD2 (7 bases). The length of the CDR3 is 15 residues. Trimming left V 3 bases short and J 2 bases short, with 13 bases between. Germline CDR1 and CDR2: MDHEN and SYDVKM.

J is TRBJ2-2 and V is TRBV28; D call uncertain. CDR3 length: 16 residues. V lost 3 bases and J 0 bases, leaving 11 bases between the germline ends. Germline lookup yields CDR1 MDHEN and CDR2 SYDVKM. This chain's CDR3 is CASSFAGPANTGELFF. CDR3 bases: TGTGCCAGCAGTTTCGCCGGGCCTGCGAACACCGGGGAGCTGTTTTTT. The full variable domain, in which reference TRBV28 and TRBJ2-2 provide the parts outside the CDR3, is DVKVTQSSRYLVKRTGEKVFLECVQDMDHENMFWYRQDPGLGLRLIYFSYDVKMKEKGDIPEGYSVSREKKERFSLILESASTNQTSMYLCASSFAGPANTGELFFGEGSRLTVL.

J is TRBJ2-1 and V is TRBV19, with a tentative D call TRBD2 (6 bases). The CDR3 consists of 15 residues. With 1 base removed from V and 4 bases from J, the gap between germline ends came to 11 bases. Germline CDR1 is LNHDA and CDR2 is SQIVND (reference sequence). This chain's CDR3 is CASSIGGSGYNEQFF. As DNA, the CDR3 is TGTGCCAGTAGTATAGGGGGGAGCGGGTACAATGAGCAGTTCTTC.

The J gene is TRBJ1-1, the V gene TRBV7-9; maybe TRBD1 (6 bases). Germline V gene data show CDR1 as SEHNR and CDR2 as FQNEAQ (reference sequence). The CDR3 has 15 amino acids. Trimming removed 5 bases from V and 5 bases from J, with 18 bases in between. CDR3 DNA: TGTGCCAGCAGCCCTAAGGGGGGAACCAGGACTGAAGCTTTCTTT. It yields the protein CASSPKGGTRTEAFF.

The rearrangement joins TRBV6-6 to TRBJ1-4, with 7 nucleotides matching TRBD1. The CDR3 is 12 amino acids. Germline V lookup: CDR1 MNHNY, CDR2 SVGAGI (reference sequence). Losses at the gene ends were 8 bases for V and 7 bases for J; bases not matched to a gene: 4. For the CDR3, the DNA is TGTGCCAGCCGAAGGGGGCTTGAAAAACTGTTTTTT. It is translated as CASRRGLEKLFF.

The rearrangement joins TRBV19 to TRBJ1-2; the D gene is possibly TRBD1 (5 bases). The CDR3 totals 15 residues. Looked up from germline, CDR1 is LNHDA and CDR2 is SQIVND (reference sequence). Trimming took off 5 bases at V and 0 bases at J, with 13 bases between the two ends. This CDR3 reads CASSLGTAANYGYTF. In nucleotides, the CDR3 is TGTGCCAGTAGTCTAGGGACCGCCGCTAACTATGGCTACACCTTC.

The CDR3 DNA sequence: TGTGCCAGCAGCCCCGGGACTAGCGGCACAGATACGCAGTATTTT. Translated, it gives CASSPGTSGTDTQYF. The V and J genes are TRBV11-3 and TRBJ2-3, with TRBD2 identical over 10 bases. The CDR3 runs 15 residues. V shed 5 bases, J shed 1 base, and the junction held 3 bases outside the gene matches. CDR1 is SGHNT and CDR2 is YENEEA in the germline V gene.

The J gene is TRBJ2-7, the V gene TRBV6-5, with 7 bases aligning to TRBD1. The CDR3 contains 14 residues. Germline-derived CDR1 and CDR2 are MNHEY and SVGAGI. The junction had 7 bases not matched to a gene; V was cut back by 6 bases and J by 2 bases. The CDR3 DNA reads TGTGCCAGCAGCCCCGGGACAGATACCTACGAGCAGTACTTC. Its translation is CASSPGTDTYEQYF.

This chain uses TRBV9 with TRBJ2-7; D not certain. The length of the CDR3 is 13 residues. V was cut by 1 base and J by 5 bases, with 10 bases left in between. Per the germline V gene, CDR1 is SGDLS and CDR2 is YYNGEE. The CDR3, as DNA: TGTGCCAGCAGCGTATCGTTAAGGGACGAGCAGTACTTC. Translation: CASSVSLRDEQYF.

The chain uses TRBV28 and TRBJ1-4, with a tentative D call TRBD1 (5 bases). V lost 3 bases, J lost 2 bases, and 10 bases lay in between. The CDR3 totals 15 residues. Germline values: CDR1 MDHEN, CDR2 SYDVKM. The CDR3 sequence: CASSFIRATNEKLFF. The CDR3 DNA sequence: TGTGCCAGCAGTTTCATCAGGGCCACTAATGAAAAACTGTTTTTT.

This sequence joins TRBV19 and TRBJ1-4, with TRBD1 identical over 7 bases. V gave up 3 bases and J gave up 2 bases; unmatched junction bases: 0. Germline V gene sequence: CDR1 LNHDA, CDR2 SQIVND (reference sequence). This CDR3 is built from 14 residues. CDR3 in DNA: TGTGCCAGTAGTATGGACAGGACTAATGAAAAACTGTTTTTT. It codes for CASSMDRTNEKLFF.

This chain uses TRBV7-9 with TRBJ1-2; D remains unclear. This CDR3 comprises 12 residues. The germline V gene encodes CDR1 SEHNR and CDR2 FQNEAQ (reference sequence). The germline V and J ends were trimmed by 5 bases and 6 bases, with 10 bases remaining between them. CDR3 nucleotides: TGTGCCAGCAGCCCCGAATGGGATGGCTACACCTTC. It encodes CASSPEWDGYTF.

The chain joins TRBV5-6 to TRBJ1-1; maybe TRBD1 (5 bases). Germline values: CDR1 SGHDT, CDR2 YYEEEE. This CDR3 is 13 amino acids long. Trimming shortened V by 1 base and J by 4 bases, and 8 bases separated the two germline ends. In DNA form, the CDR3 reads TGTGCCAGCAGCTTGAGGGGCCCCACTGAAGCTTTCTTT. Its protein is CASSLRGPTEAFF.

This chain joins TRBV15 and TRBJ2-6; 11 bases match TRBD1. Germline assignment: CDR1 LNHNV and CDR2 YYDKDF (reference sequence). This CDR3 is built from 20 residues. V lost 0 bases, J lost 0 bases, and 7 bases stayed unmatched. CDR3 nucleotide sequence: TGTGCCACCAGCAGAGAGGACAGGGGGCGCTGGGACTCTGGGGCCAACGTCCTGACTTTC. Translated: CATSREDRGRWDSGANVLTF.

This chain links TRBV30 with TRBJ1-3; the D is unclear. The germline V gene has CDR1 GTSNPN and CDR2 SVGIG (reference sequence). V was cut by 8 bases and J by 3 bases, with 5 bases left in between. This CDR3 spans 10 amino acids. CDR3 residues: CAGLGNTIYF. For the CDR3, the DNA is TGTGCCGGCCTTGGAAACACCATATATTTT.

This chain links TRBV29-1 with TRBJ2-2; 9 bases are a match to TRBD1. Germline V lookup: CDR1 SQVTM, CDR2 ANQGSEA. The V segment lost 3 bases and the J segment 0 bases; nucleotides outside the gene matches: 5. The CDR3 spans 16 residues. The CDR3 bases are TGCAGCGTTGAGGACAGGGGACGGGCGAACACCGGGGAGCTGTTTTTT. Amino acid sequence: CSVEDRGRANTGELFF.

V usage is TRBV7-6 and J usage is TRBJ2-1, with a possible D match to TRBD2 (6 bases). Germline assignment: CDR1 SGHVS and CDR2 FNYEAQ. Trimming shortened V by 5 bases and J by 2 bases, and 19 bases separated the two germline ends. The CDR3 extends over 17 amino acids. The CDR3 DNA reads TGTGCCAGCAGCCCGCTTAAGGGGCGGGGAACCTACAATGAGCAGTTCTTC. Translated, it gives CASSPLKGRGTYNEQFF.

V and J are TRBV5-5 and TRBJ2-3; 9 bases agree with TRBD2. The germline CDR1 and CDR2 sequences are SGHKS and YYEKEE (reference sequence). Unmatched junction bases numbered 7, after V lost 0 bases and J lost 2 bases. The CDR3 sequence is 17 residues long. In DNA form, the CDR3 reads TGTGCCAGCAGCTTGGAGGGCCTAGCGGGGCTCACAGATACGCAGTATTTT. Its translation is CASSLEGLAGLTDTQYF.

V usage is TRBV28 and J usage is TRBJ2-5; tentatively, D is TRBD2 (6 bases). The germline gives CDR1 MDHEN, CDR2 SYDVKM. Trimming removed 0 bases at V and 4 bases at J, with 15 bases between. CDR3 length: 16 residues. CDR3 residues: CASSLWGGDFRETQYF. CDR3 nucleotides: TGTGCCAGCAGTTTATGGGGGGGAGATTTTCGAGAGACCCAGTACTTC.

The chain links TRBV5-4 to TRBJ2-1; TRBD1 matches at 9 bases. The CDR3 sequence is 15 residues long. J lost 2 bases, V lost 4 bases, and 4 bases had no gene match. Germline loops: CDR1 SGHNT, CDR2 YYREEE (reference sequence). DNA of the CDR3: TGTGCCAGCAGCGTCCGGACAGGGGCCTACAATGAGCAGTTCTTC. Translating it yields CASSVRTGAYNEQFF.

V usage is TRBV11-2 and J usage is TRBJ2-1; weak D call: TRBD2 (7 bases). The CDR3 loop spans 15 amino acids. The germline V gene encodes CDR1 SGHAT and CDR2 FQNNGV. V was pared by 7 bases and J by 1 base, with 14 bases between. This CDR3 reads CASTLGGGSYNEQFF. The CDR3 coding sequence is TGTGCCAGCACTCTAGGGGGGGGGTCCTACAATGAGCAGTTCTTC.

The V gene is TRBV5-1, the J gene TRBJ2-1; TRBD2 matches 12 bases. With V trimmed by 4 bases and J by 5 bases, 4 bases remained unmatched. This CDR3 comprises 15 residues. Per germline, CDR1 SGHRS and CDR2 YFSETQ. The CDR3 DNA reads as TGCGCCAGCAGCATCGGACTAGCGGGGAACAATGAGCAGTTCTTC. Translation: CASSIGLAGNNEQFF.

The rearrangement uses TRBV30 and TRBJ1-1; D is uncertain. V lost 4 bases to trimming and J lost 7 bases, with 10 bases between them. The CDR3 has 11 amino acids. Germline V CDR1 and CDR2: GTSNPN, SVGIG (reference sequence). The CDR3, as DNA: TGTGCCTGGACCCGGGATTATGAAGCTTTCTTT. Translation gives CAWTRDYEAFF.

The chain carries TRBV7-9 and TRBJ1-4; TRBD1 might be the D (6 bases). Trimming stripped 0 bases from V and 6 bases from J, with 14 bases between. This CDR3 region has 16 residues. Germline V gives CDR1 SEHNR, CDR2 FQNEAQ (reference sequence). The CDR3 here is CASSLAVRGGDEKLFF. The CDR3 bases are TGTGCCAGCAGCTTAGCCGTCAGGGGAGGAGATGAAAAACTGTTTTTT.